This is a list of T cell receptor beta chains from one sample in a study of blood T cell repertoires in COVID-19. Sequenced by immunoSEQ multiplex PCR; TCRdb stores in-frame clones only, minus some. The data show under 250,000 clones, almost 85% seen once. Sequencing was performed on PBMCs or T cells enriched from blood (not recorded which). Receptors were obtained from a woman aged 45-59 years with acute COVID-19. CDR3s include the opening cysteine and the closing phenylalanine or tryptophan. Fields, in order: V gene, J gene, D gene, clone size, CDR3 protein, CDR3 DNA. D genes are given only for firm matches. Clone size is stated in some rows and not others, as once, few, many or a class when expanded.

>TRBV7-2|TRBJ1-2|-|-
CASSLPNVGYTF
TGTGCCAGCAGCTTACCTAATGTCGGCTACACCTTC
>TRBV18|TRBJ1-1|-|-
CASSPIPSLNTEAFF
TGTGCCAGCTCACCTATACCTAGCTTGAACACTGAAGCTTTCTTT
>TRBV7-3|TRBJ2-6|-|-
CASSLLGSPLSGANVLTF
TGTGCCAGCAGCTTACTAGGCAGCCCCCTGAGCGGGGCCAACGTCCTGACTTTC
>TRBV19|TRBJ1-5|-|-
CATDPTGFGIQPQHF
TGTGCCACCGATCCAACAGGGTTTGGCATCCAGCCCCAGCATTTT
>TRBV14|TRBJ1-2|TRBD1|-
CASSPIDRDFNYGYTF
TGTGCCAGCAGCCCAATAGACAGGGATTTTAACTATGGCTACACCTTC
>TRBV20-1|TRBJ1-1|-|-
CSARGDTEAFF
TGCAGTGCTAGAGGCGACACTGAAGCTTTCTTT
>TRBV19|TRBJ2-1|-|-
CASSIIMGQKSSYNEQFF
TGTGCCAGTAGTATCATTATGGGACAAAAAAGCTCCTACAATGAGCAGTTCTTC
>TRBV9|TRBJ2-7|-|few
CASSVATNYEQYF
TGTGCCAGCAGCGTAGCAACAAACTACGAGCAGTACTTC
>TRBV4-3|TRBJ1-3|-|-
CASSQELRRYTIYF
TGCGCCAGCAGCCAAGAACTACGGAGGTACACCATATATTTT
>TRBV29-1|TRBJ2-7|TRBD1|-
CSVESTGVSYEQYF
TGCAGCGTTGAAAGCACAGGGGTCTCCTACGAGCAGTACTTC
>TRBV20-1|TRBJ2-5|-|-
CSASPVPRETQYF
TGCAGTGCTAGTCCGGTTCCTCGGGAGACCCAGTACTTC
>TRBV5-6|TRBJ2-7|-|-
CASSPLAPGRYEQYF
TGTGCCAGCAGCCCCCTAGCCCCAGGACGCTACGAGCAGTACTTC
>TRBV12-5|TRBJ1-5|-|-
CASGSDRGTGQPQHF
TGTGCTAGTGGTTCTGATAGGGGTACAGGACAGCCCCAGCATTTT
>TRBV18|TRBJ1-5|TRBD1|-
CASSPRGQGGQPQHF
TGTGCCAGCTCACCACGAGGACAGGGAGGACAGCCCCAGCATTTT
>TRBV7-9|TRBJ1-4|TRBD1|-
CASSWTGGEKLFF
TGTGCCAGCAGCTGGACAGGTGGGGAAAAACTGTTTTTT
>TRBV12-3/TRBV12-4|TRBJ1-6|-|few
CASSASGGSPLHF
TGTGCCAGCAGTGCCTCGGGGGGTTCACCCCTCCACTTT
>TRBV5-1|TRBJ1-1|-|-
CASTPSSGNTEAFF
TGCGCCAGCACCCCCTCATCGGGGAACACTGAAGCTTTCTTT
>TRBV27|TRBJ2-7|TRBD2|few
CASRKAGVTGEQYF
TGTGCCAGCAGGAAGGCGGGGGTTACAGGCGAGCAGTACTTC
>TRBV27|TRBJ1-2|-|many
CASSLLTGYGGYTF
TGTGCCAGCAGTTTACTGACGGGGTACGGGGGCTACACCTTC
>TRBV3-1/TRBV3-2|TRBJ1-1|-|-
CASSPIFREEAFF
TGTGCCAGCAGCCCTATCTTCAGGGAAGAAGCTTTCTTT
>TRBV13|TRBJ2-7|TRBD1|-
CASSLGYPGQTYEQYF
TGTGCCAGCAGCTTAGGTTATCCGGGACAGACCTACGAGCAGTACTTC
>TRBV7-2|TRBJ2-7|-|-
CASSPTGSYEQYF
TGTGCCAGCAGTCCGACAGGATCCTACGAGCAGTACTTC
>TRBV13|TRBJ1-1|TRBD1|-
CASRKDRGNTEAFF
TGTGCCAGCAGGAAGGACAGGGGGAACACTGAAGCTTTCTTT
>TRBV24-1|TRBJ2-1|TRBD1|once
CATSDRPGTGASRNEQFF
TGTGCCACCAGTGACCGTCCCGGGACAGGGGCTAGTCGGAATGAGCAGTTCTTC
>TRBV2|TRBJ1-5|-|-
CASSDRRDQPQHF
TGTGCCAGCAGTGACCGGCGGGATCAGCCCCAGCATTTT
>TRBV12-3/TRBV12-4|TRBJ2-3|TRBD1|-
CASSTGTADTQYF
TGTGCCAGCAGCACAGGGACAGCAGATACGCAGTATTTT